One and the same sample provided the 2 T cell receptor beta chains below, sequenced in a study of cytomegalovirus exposure and HLA in healthy donors. The PCR made use of 60 Vbeta and 13 Jbeta primers. Clones were sequenced by immunoSEQ multiplex PCR, and TCRdb holds only the in-frame ones, with some missing. The sample contains 200,000 to 250,000 clones, roughly 84% of which appear only once. Sample: PBMCs. The source is a girl aged 5 to 17 in good health and CMV-seronegative.

The J gene is TRBJ2-1, the V gene TRBV2, with 9 bases that match TRBD2. The CDR3 totals 15 residues. The junction had 10 bases not matched to a gene; V was cut back by 7 bases and J by 6 bases. Germline CDR1 and CDR2: SNHLY and FYNNEI. CDR3 sequence (DNA): TGTGCCAGCAACTCCCTAGCGGGAAAGCTCAATGAGCAGTTCTTC. The encoded protein is CASNSLAGKLNEQFF.

The genes are TRBV5-1 and TRBJ2-1; D unclear. The CDR3 loop spans 11 amino acids. The germline CDR1 and CDR2 sequences are SGHRS and YFSETQ. V was clipped by 5 bases and J by 14 bases, with 14 bases between them. The CDR3 loop is CASRLSLTEFF. CDR3 bases: TGCGCCAGCAGGCTAAGTTTAACCGAGTTCTTC.